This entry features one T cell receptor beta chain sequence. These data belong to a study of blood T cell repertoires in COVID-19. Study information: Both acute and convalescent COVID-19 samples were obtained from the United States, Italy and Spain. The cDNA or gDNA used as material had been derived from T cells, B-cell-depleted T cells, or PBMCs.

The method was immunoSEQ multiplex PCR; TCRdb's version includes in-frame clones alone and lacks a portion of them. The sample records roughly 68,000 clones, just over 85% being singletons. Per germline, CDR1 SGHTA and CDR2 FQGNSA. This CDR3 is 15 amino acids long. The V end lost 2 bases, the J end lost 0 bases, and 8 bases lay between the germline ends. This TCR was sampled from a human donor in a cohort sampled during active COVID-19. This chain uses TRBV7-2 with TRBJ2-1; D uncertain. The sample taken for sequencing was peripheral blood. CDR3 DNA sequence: TGTGCCAGCAGCTTAACCCCTAGCTCCTACAATGAGCAGTTCTTC. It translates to CASSLTPSSYNEQFF. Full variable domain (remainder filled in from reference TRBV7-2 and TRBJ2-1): GAGVSQSPSNKVTEKGKDVELRCDPISGHTALYWYRQSLGQGLEFLIYFQGNSAPDKSGLPSDRFSAERTGGSVSTLTIQRTQQEDSAVYLCASSLTPSSYNEQFFGPGTRLTVL.